The 22 T cell receptor beta chains below come from one sample, sequenced in a study of OX40 agonist ivuxolimab in advanced cancers. TCRdb's copy holds only in-frame clones and misses some; the assay was immunoSEQ multiplex PCR. Counted here are 65,000 to 95,000 clones, roughly 87% occurring once; the ten biggest clones make up less than 0.35%. The source was CD4+ or CD8+ T cells sorted from blood, collected in a trial of the OX40 agonist ivuxolimab. The origin of the receptors is an adult with an advanced solid tumor such as melanoma, head and neck, liver or kidney cancer.

The chain employs TRBV6-1 and TRBJ2-4; D call uncertain. V was shortened by 4 bases and J by 0 bases, with 10 bases between the two germline ends. Germline V gives CDR1 MNHNS, CDR2 SASEGT. This CDR3 comprises 15 residues. Here the CDR3 DNA reads TGTGCCAGCAGTGGACTCCCCCTAGCCAAAAACATTCAGTACTTC. This gives the protein CASSGLPLAKNIQYF.

V gene TRBV6-1 combines with J gene TRBJ2-5; D call uncertain. Germline V gives CDR1 MNHNS, CDR2 SASEGT. Trimming cost V 1 base and J 4 bases, with 10 bases left between them. This CDR3 is 14 amino acids long. This CDR3 reads CASSEGVGLETQYF. The CDR3, as DNA: TGTGCCAGCAGTGAAGGCGTGGGGTTAGAGACCCAGTACTTC.

The gene calls are TRBV10-3 and TRBJ1-1; possible D gene TRBD1, 6 bases. The CDR3 covers 14 residues. CDR1 and CDR2 from the germline V gene are ENHRY and SYGVKD. The V gene lost 5 bases and the J gene lost 2 bases, with 12 bases spanning the gap. This CDR3 is CAISRTELNTEAFF. DNA for the CDR3: TGTGCCATCAGTAGGACAGAGTTAAACACTGAAGCTTTCTTT.

This clone was picked up a small number of times. The CDR3 coding sequence is TGTGCCATCGGGACTCATAATTCACCCCTCCACTTT. It specifies CAIGTHNSPLHF. V usage is TRBV19 and J usage is TRBJ1-6; weak D call: TRBD1 (5 bases). The CDR3 length is 12 residues. The germline gives CDR1 LNHDA, CDR2 SQIVND (reference sequence). Deletions cut 10 bases from V and 5 bases from J, with 9 bases between. The complete variable domain, with remaining parts taken from reference TRBV19 and TRBJ1-6, reads DGGITQSPKYLFRKEGQNVTLSCEQNLNHDAMYWYRQDPGQGLRLIYYSQIVNDFQKGDIAEGYSVSREKKESFPLTVTSAQKNPTAFYLCAIGTHNSPLHFGNGTRLTVT.

This chain connects TRBV5-5 to TRBJ1-2; D call uncertain. CDR1 SGHKS and CDR2 YYEKEE come from the germline V gene (reference sequence). Deletions cut 0 bases from V and 4 bases from J, with 10 bases between. The CDR3 extends over 14 amino acids. The CDR3 protein is CASSLAGSVYGYTF. DNA for the CDR3: TGTGCCAGCAGCTTGGCTGGATCTGTCTATGGCTACACCTTC. Drawing the rest from reference TRBV5-5 and TRBJ1-2, the complete variable domain is DAGVTQSPTHLIKTRGQQVTLRCSPISGHKSVSWYQQVLGQGPQFIFQYYEKEERGRGNFPDRFSARQFPNYSSELNVNALLLGDSALYLCASSLAGSVYGYTFGSGTRLTVV.

V gene TRBV27 combines with J gene TRBJ1-2; D may be TRBD1 (6 bases). The germline gives CDR1 MNHEY, CDR2 SMNVEV (reference sequence). The CDR3 length is 13 residues. Trimming stripped 5 bases from V and 2 bases from J, with 9 bases between. In nucleotides, the CDR3 is TGTGCCAGCAGTAGGGGGGGGAACTATGGCTACACCTTC. It yields the protein CASSRGGNYGYTF.

The rearrangement uses TRBV5-4 and TRBJ2-1; D is perhaps TRBD1 (6 bases). The CDR3 loop spans 12 amino acids. The V end was cut by 4 bases, the J end by 9 bases, with 11 bases between. Germline loops: CDR1 SGHNT, CDR2 YYREEE (reference sequence). CDR3 DNA sequence: TGTGCCAGCAGCAGTTTCAGGGGTGAGCAGTTCTTC. Translation: CASSSFRGEQFF. Combining the CDR3 with reference TRBV5-4 and TRBJ2-1 gives the whole variable domain ETGVTQSPTHLIKTRGQQVTLRCSSQSGHNTVSWYQQALGQGPQFIFQYYREEENGRGNFPPRFSGLQFPNYSSELNVNALELDDSALYLCASSSFRGEQFFGPGTRLTVL.

The genes are TRBV6-1 and TRBJ2-7; D not resolved. The CDR3 has 11 amino acids. Germline V gene lookup returns CDR1 MNHNS and CDR2 SASEGT. Trimming removed 6 bases at V and 3 bases at J, with 6 bases between. The CDR3: CASRTNYEQYF. In DNA form, the CDR3 reads TGTGCCAGCAGGACCAACTACGAGCAGTACTTC.

The chain has TRBV6-5 and TRBJ2-4; 10 bases align to TRBD1. J was trimmed by 9 bases and V by 6 bases; bases with no gene match: 5. This CDR3 is 13 amino acids long. Per the germline V gene, CDR1 is MNHEY and CDR2 is SVGAGI. CDR3 amino acids: CASRTGQGSIQYF. The CDR3 DNA is TGTGCCAGCAGAACGGGACAGGGGAGCATTCAGTACTTC.

This chain connects TRBV10-3 to TRBJ1-4, with D unresolved. Per the germline V gene, CDR1 is ENHRY and CDR2 is SYGVKD. V shed 6 bases and J shed 0 bases, with 8 bases lying between them. The CDR3 spans 14 residues. This CDR3 is CAIRDGPTNEKLFF. The DNA for the CDR3 is TGTGCCATCAGGGACGGCCCAACTAATGAAAAACTGTTTTTT.

This sequence joins TRBV4-1 and TRBJ1-6; D is perhaps TRBD1 (6 bases). V was shortened by 2 bases and J by 7 bases, with 15 bases between the two germline ends. Germline V gene data show CDR1 as MGHRA and CDR2 as YSYEKL. There are 16 residues in the CDR3. CDR3 coding DNA: TGCGCCAGCAGCCAATTCTGGGGGGCAACGAATTCACCCCTCCACTTT. This translates into CASSQFWGATNSPLHF.

The chain uses TRBV10-3 and TRBJ1-6, with 8 bases that match TRBD1. CDR3 length: 14 amino acids. The trim removed 6 bases at V and 8 bases at J, leaving 6 bases unmatched. CDR1 is ENHRY and CDR2 is SYGVKD in the germline V gene. CDR3 coding DNA: TGTGCCATCAGCCCGACAGGGGCCGATTCACCCCTCCACTTT. It codes for CAISPTGADSPLHF.

This rearrangement joins TRBV18 to TRBJ1-2; D is unresolved. V shed 2 bases and J shed 7 bases, with 11 bases lying between them. The CDR3 extends over 13 amino acids. Germline V gene sequence: CDR1 KGHSH, CDR2 LQKENI. The DNA for the CDR3 is TGTGCCAGCTCACCAGGTGGATCCGGTGGCTACACCTTC. Its translation is CASSPGGSGGYTF.

The chain employs TRBV6-1 and TRBJ2-3, with TRBD1 as a possible D gene (6 bases). V lost 8 bases and J 0 bases, leaving 15 bases between the germline ends. Per the germline V gene, CDR1 is MNHNS and CDR2 is SASEGT. The CDR3 covers 15 residues. The CDR3 DNA sequence: TGTGCCAGCTCACAGGGTTCCCCGAGCACAGATACGCAGTATTTT. As protein: CASSQGSPSTDTQYF.

This chain uses TRBV6-4 with TRBJ1-5; D unresolved. The V end was cut by 2 bases, the J end by 5 bases, with 7 bases between. The CDR3 is 13 amino acids. The germline V gene has CDR1 MRHNA and CDR2 SNTAGT. The CDR3 coding sequence is TGTGCCAGCAGTGACCCCACCGATCAGCCCCAGCATTTT. It yields the protein CASSDPTDQPQHF.

In DNA form, the CDR3 reads TGTGCCAGCAGGAAACAGGGGAACACTGAAGCTTTCTTT. It translates to CASRKQGNTEAFF. V is TRBV27 and J is TRBJ1-1; perhaps TRBD1 as D (6 bases). Germline CDR1 and CDR2: MNHEY and SMNVEV (reference sequence). The CDR3 runs to 13 residues. The V and J ends lost 6 bases and 1 base respectively, with 9 bases between them.

This rearrangement joins TRBV7-8 to TRBJ1-5; D is undetermined. V was pared by 1 base and J by 6 bases, with 7 bases between. The CDR3 length is 13 residues. Germline V gene lookup returns CDR1 SGHVS and CDR2 FQNEAQ. The CDR3 nucleotides read TGTGCCAGCAGCTTAGAAGGGTTTCAGCCCCAGCATTTT. Its translation: CASSLEGFQPQHF.

The rearrangement links TRBV5-1 to TRBJ1-3, with D possibly matching TRBD1 (6 bases). V lost 3 bases and J 2 bases, leaving 12 bases between the germline ends. The CDR3 loop spans 15 amino acids. Germline V gene sequence: CDR1 SGHRS, CDR2 YFSETQ. CDR3 region: CASSWEGGPGNTIYF. Written as DNA, the CDR3 is TGCGCCAGCAGCTGGGAGGGGGGCCCTGGAAACACCATATATTTT.

This clone was picked up one time. CDR3 bases: TGTGCCTCCGGAGGGATTGGTCAGCCCCAGCATTTT. Its protein is CASGGIGQPQHF. V usage is TRBV30 and J usage is TRBJ1-5; D remains ambiguous. The CDR3 is 12 amino acids. Between the trimmed V and J ends, which lost 7 bases and 6 bases, there was a span of 13 bases. Germline loops: CDR1 GTSNPN, CDR2 SVGIG (reference sequence).

This chain joins TRBV28 and TRBJ1-6, with no clear D. The CDR3 totals 14 residues. V was pared by 5 bases and J by 10 bases, with 15 bases between. Germline V gene data show CDR1 as MDHEN and CDR2 as SYDVKM. The CDR3 sequence is CASSPPPPSSPLHF. As DNA, the CDR3 is TGTGCCAGCAGTCCACCGCCTCCCAGCTCACCCCTCCACTTT.

The genes are TRBV10-2 and TRBJ1-3; D is undetermined. V shed 0 bases and J shed 10 bases, with 10 bases lying between them. This CDR3 has 13 amino acids. Per germline, CDR1 WSHSY and CDR2 SAAADI. CDR3 in DNA: TGCGCCAGCAGTGAGTCTATCGGGGAGACCATATATTTT. Amino acid sequence: CASSESIGETIYF.

The chain joins TRBV7-9 to TRBJ2-1; TRBD2 matches 11 bases. V gave up 4 bases and J gave up 7 bases; unmatched junction bases: 9. This CDR3 has 16 amino acids. Looked up from germline, CDR1 is SEHNR and CDR2 is FQNEAQ (reference sequence). The CDR3 bases are TGTGCCAGCAGCTCAGGTACTAGCGGGGGTAAAAATGAGCAGTTCTTC. Protein: CASSSGTSGGKNEQFF.